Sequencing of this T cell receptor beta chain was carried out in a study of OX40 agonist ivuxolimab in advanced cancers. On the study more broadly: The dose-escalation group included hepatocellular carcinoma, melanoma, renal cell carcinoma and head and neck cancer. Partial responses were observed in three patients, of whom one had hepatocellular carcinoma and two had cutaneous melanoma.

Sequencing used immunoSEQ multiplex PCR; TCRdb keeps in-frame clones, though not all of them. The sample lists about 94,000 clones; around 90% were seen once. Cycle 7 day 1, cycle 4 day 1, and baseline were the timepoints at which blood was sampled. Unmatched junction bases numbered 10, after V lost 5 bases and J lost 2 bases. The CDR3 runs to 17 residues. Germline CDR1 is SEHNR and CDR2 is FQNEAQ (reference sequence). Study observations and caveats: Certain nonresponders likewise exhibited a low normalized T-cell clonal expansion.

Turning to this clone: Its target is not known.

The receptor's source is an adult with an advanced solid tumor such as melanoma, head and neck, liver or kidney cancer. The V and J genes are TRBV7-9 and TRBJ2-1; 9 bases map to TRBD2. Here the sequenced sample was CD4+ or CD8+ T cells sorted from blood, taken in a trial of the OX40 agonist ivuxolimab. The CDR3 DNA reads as TGTGCCAGCAGCCCGCCGTGGCGGGAGGGCCCCTACAATGAGCAGTTCTTC. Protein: CASSPPWREGPYNEQFF.